This T cell receptor beta chain is from a study of T cell responses to AZD1222 COVID-19 vaccine. Findings and caveats of the study: Seropositivity was recorded at baseline in only 6 or 7 AZD1222 recipients. A rise in Spike-specific TCR breadth and depth followed two AZD1222 doses.

This clone has a handful of counts. Its target is unknown. Using immunoSEQ multiplex PCR, the repertoire was profiled, and TCRdb retains in-frame clones only, with some absent. The sample gives roughly 42,000 clones, roughly 88% of which show up once; approximately 26% is in the top ten. CDR3 length: 14 residues. Trimming removed 5 bases at V and 7 bases at J, with 17 bases between. Germline CDR1 MNHEY, CDR2 SMNVEV (reference sequence). The source of this sequence is an adult who received the MenACWY meningococcal vaccine as a control. The sample was peripheral blood, taken 28 days after the second dose of the MenACWY control vaccine. This sequence joins TRBV27 and TRBJ1-2; weak D call: TRBD1 (5 bases). The CDR3: CASSIHKMQGGYTF. The CDR3 DNA follows: TGTGCCAGCAGTATACACAAAATGCAGGGTGGCTACACCTTC.